This TCR beta chain was profiled in a study of cytomegalovirus exposure and HLA in healthy donors. Background on the study: HLA-typed donors were the source of 90 million or so unique TCRs, which an early data release held. Study conclusions and caveats: A later analysis linked some 17,000 TCR beta sequences to HLA alleles at 0.05 false discovery rate. Other equally common chains were less clonally expanded than HLA-associated TCR beta chains, a later analysis showed.

PCR employed 60 Vbeta and 13 Jbeta primers. Methods used by the authors: Around 10 million of the about 80 million unique TCR beta chains counted in a later analysis were shared. The protocol was immunoSEQ multiplex PCR, while the TCRdb copy is restricted to in-frame clones and leaves out a portion. The V and J calls and clone size are taken from that table; D and trimming were inferred from the DNA. Seen in this sample are roughly 150,000 clones; the ten most common clones hold about 1.7%. Comment on this clone: Its cognate antigen is unknown.

The CDR3 length is 15 residues. Germline V CDR1 and CDR2: MNHEY, SVGAGI. V trimming: 5 bases; J trimming: 7 bases; junction bases outside the gene matches: 10. V usage is TRBV6-5 and J usage is TRBJ2-7; 11 bases match TRBD1. Sequenced input: PBMCs. This clonotype originated in a woman between 50 and 59 years old in good health and CMV-seronegative. CDR3: CASSPWTGGRVEQYF. The CDR3 DNA sequence: TGTGCCAGCAGTCCCTGGACAGGGGGCAGAGTAGAGCAGTACTTC.